The sequence of this T cell receptor (beta chain) was determined in a study of T cells after posttransplantation cyclophosphamide. Study results and caveats: After PTCy, TRB diversity resembled that of CNI/methotrexate controls. Later blood repertoires were often dominated by clones from the donor CD8+ memory compartment.

On the day of bone marrow donation, the related graft donor provided peripheral blood. TCRdb keeps only in-frame clones here, not all; method: immunoSEQ multiplex PCR. The sample carries 25,000 to 30,000 clones, 75% to 90% recorded once. V was clipped by 3 bases and J by 1 base; unmatched bases: 8. In germline, CDR1 is SGDLS, CDR2 YYNGEE. This CDR3 spans 16 amino acids. About this clone itself: Its cognate antigen is unknown.

V usage is TRBV9 and J usage is TRBJ1-1; TRBD1 agrees at 8 bases. The sequence was obtained from a man aged 50 to 60. Source material: PBMCs. CDR3 nucleotides: TGTGCCAGCAGCGCCCGTGACAGGGGTCCGAACACTGAAGCTTTCTTT. Residues: CASSARDRGPNTEAFF.